These 6 T cell receptor beta chains were all obtained from the same sample, sequenced in a study of T cell responses to AZD1222 COVID-19 vaccine. Libraries were prepared by immunoSEQ multiplex PCR; TCRdb keeps only in-frame clonotypes and omits some of them. The sample consists of over 150,000 clones, approximately 88% of them appearing once. The material sequenced was peripheral blood, taken 28 days after the second AZD1222 dose. All receptors come from an adult who received the AZD1222 COVID-19 vaccine.

A few counts support this clone. This chain uses TRBV19 with TRBJ2-1; possibly TRBD2 for D (7 bases). The V gene lost 4 bases and the J gene lost 1 base, with 14 bases spanning the gap. This CDR3 region has 16 residues. From germline, CDR1 is LNHDA and CDR2 SQIVND (reference sequence). CDR3: CASSRAGTLSYNEQFF. The CDR3 nucleotides are TGTGCCAGTAGTAGAGCGGGGACACTATCCTACAATGAGCAGTTCTTC.

The J gene is TRBJ1-5, the V gene TRBV7-9; possibly TRBD1 for D (6 bases). The CDR3 runs 14 residues. From germline, CDR1 is SEHNR and CDR2 FQNEAQ (reference sequence). Between the trimmed V and J ends, which lost 5 bases and 1 base, there was a span of 9 bases. CDR3 sequence: CASSQGQSNQPQHF. The CDR3, as DNA: TGTGCCAGCAGCCAAGGACAGAGCAATCAGCCCCAGCATTTT.

The rearrangement joins TRBV11-2 to TRBJ2-5; D ambiguous. Trimming took 9 bases from V and 4 from J, leaving 12 bases between them. Germline V gene sequence: CDR1 SGHAT, CDR2 FQNNGV. This CDR3 has 12 amino acids. CDR3 sequence (DNA): TGTGCCAGTAGTAAAGAACGAGAGACCCAGTACTTC. Its protein product is CASSKERETQYF.

This chain joins TRBV7-9 and TRBJ2-1; possibly TRBD1 or TRBD2 for D (5 bases each). CDR1 is SEHNR and CDR2 is FQNEAQ in the germline V gene (reference sequence). V was pared by 4 bases and J by 10 bases, with 11 bases between. There are 12 residues in the CDR3. The CDR3 loop is CASSSPGREQFF. Here the CDR3 DNA reads TGTGCCAGCAGCTCACCGGGACGCGAGCAGTTCTTC.

The V and J genes are TRBV3-1 (or the pseudogene TRBV3-2) and TRBJ2-3, with D unresolved. V lost 0 bases and J lost 1, with 14 bases in between. Germline V gene data show CDR1 as LGHDT and CDR2 as YNNKEL (reference sequence). This CDR3 is built from 17 residues. Here the CDR3 DNA reads TGTGCCAGCAGCCAAGATAAAAGAAGTGGGGGCACAGATACGCAGTATTTT. Its protein is CASSQDKRSGGTDTQYF.

This clone was seen a single time. DNA for the CDR3: TGTGCCAGCAGCTTAGCGTTGACGGGCTACACCTTC. Its translation: CASSLALTGYTF. The chain employs TRBV7-9 and TRBJ1-2; D not resolved. Germline CDR1 and CDR2: SEHNR and FQNEAQ (reference sequence). The CDR3 totals 12 residues. The V end was cut by 0 bases, the J end by 8 bases, with 7 bases between.